This T cell receptor beta chain is drawn from a study of T cell changes during pregnancy in multiple sclerosis. The method was immunoSEQ multiplex PCR; TCRdb's version includes in-frame clones alone and lacks a portion of them. Of tens of thousands of clones listed, 92% are singletons. Germline CDR1 and CDR2: SGHRS and YFSETQ. The CDR3 has 17 amino acids. Trimming shortened V by 3 bases and J by 0 bases, and 18 bases separated the two germline ends. Sequencing was performed on peripheral blood, taken before pregnancy. The rearrangement links TRBV5-1 to TRBJ1-1; a possible D gene is TRBD1 (6 bases). The clonotype was recovered from a female donor with multiple sclerosis, enrolled in a pregnancy study. The CDR3: CASSSGAPARMNTEAFF. DNA of the CDR3: TGCGCCAGCAGCTCAGGGGCTCCTGCCCGAATGAACACTGAAGCTTTCTTT.